Listed below are T cell receptor beta chains from one sample, sequenced in a study of T cell responses to AZD1222 COVID-19 vaccine. Only in-frame clones appear in the TCRdb table, and some are missing; sequencing was by immunoSEQ multiplex PCR. The table shows some 150,000 clones, with 92% occurring only once. This specimen consisted of peripheral blood, obtained 28 days after the second AZD1222 dose. These TCRs come from an adult who received the AZD1222 COVID-19 vaccine. CDR3s include the opening cysteine and the closing phenylalanine or tryptophan. Fields, in order: J gene, CDR3 length, V gene, clone size, D gene, CDR3 DNA, CDR3 protein. D genes are given only for firm matches. Size is omitted from some rows. Given values are once, few, many or a class for expanded clones.

>TRBJ1-5|15|TRBV2|.|.
TGTGCCAGCAGTATGGGAGGGGATAGCAATCAGCCCCAGCATTTT
CASSMGGDSNQPQHF
>TRBJ1-2|15|TRBV7-2|.|.
TGTGCCAGCAGCAACCGGGACGGTTCTAACTATGGCTACACCTTC
CASSNRDGSNYGYTF
>TRBJ2-7|15|TRBV5-1|.|TRBD1
TGCGCCAGCAGCTTTTCGGGGACAGGCGGTAGCGAGCAGTACTTC
CASSFSGTGGSEQYF
>TRBJ2-4|13|TRBV5-6|.|.
TGTGCCAGCAGCTTGGGAGCCAAAAACATTCAGTACTTC
CASSLGAKNIQYF
>TRBJ2-2|13|TRBV25-1|.|.
TGTGCCAGCAGTTCAGGGAATACCGGGGAGCTGTTTTTT
CASSSGNTGELFF
>TRBJ1-2|16|TRBV7-2|.|.
TGTGCCAGCAGCCGCATCGGGGGGCGCGGGCCAACTGGCTACACCTTC
CASSRIGGRGPTGYTF
>TRBJ1-5|12|TRBV14|.|.
TGTGCCAGCAGCCAAGGTCGGCAGCCCCAGCATTTT
CASSQGRQPQHF
>TRBJ1-3|16|TRBV14|.|TRBD1
TGTGCCAGCAGCAACAGGGGGCCCAGCTCTGGAAACACCATATATTTT
CASSNRGPSSGNTIYF
>TRBJ2-1|16|TRBV4-3|.|TRBD2
TGCGCCAGCAGCCAAGACCCGGGACTAGCGTCCGGGGAGCAGTTCTTC
CASSQDPGLASGEQFF
>TRBJ1-2|13|TRBV29-1|.|.
TGCAGCGTTGCCCGCGGGGCCAACTATGGCTACACCTTC
CSVARGANYGYTF
>TRBJ2-3|16|TRBV28|once|TRBD2
TGTGCCAGCAGAGACGGACTAGCGGGGGACACAGATACGCAGTATTTT
CASRDGLAGDTDTQYF
>TRBJ1-3|14|TRBV3-1/TRBV3-2|.|.
TGTGCCAGCAGCCAAGTGCACCGCAGTAACACCATATATTTT
CASSQVHRSNTIYF